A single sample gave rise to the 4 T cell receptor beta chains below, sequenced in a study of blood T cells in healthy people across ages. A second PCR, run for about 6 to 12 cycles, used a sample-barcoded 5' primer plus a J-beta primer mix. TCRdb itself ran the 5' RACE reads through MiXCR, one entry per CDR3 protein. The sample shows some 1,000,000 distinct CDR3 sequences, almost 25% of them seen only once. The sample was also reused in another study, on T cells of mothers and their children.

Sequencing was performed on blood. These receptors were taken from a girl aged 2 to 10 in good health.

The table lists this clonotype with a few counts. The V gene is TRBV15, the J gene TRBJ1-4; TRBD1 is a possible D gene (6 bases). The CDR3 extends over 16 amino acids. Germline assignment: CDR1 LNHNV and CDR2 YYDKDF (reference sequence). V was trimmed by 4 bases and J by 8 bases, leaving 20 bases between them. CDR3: CATSNRQAPGREKLFF. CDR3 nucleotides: TGTGCCACCAGCAATAGACAGGCTCCTGGTCGAGAAAAACTGTTTTTT.

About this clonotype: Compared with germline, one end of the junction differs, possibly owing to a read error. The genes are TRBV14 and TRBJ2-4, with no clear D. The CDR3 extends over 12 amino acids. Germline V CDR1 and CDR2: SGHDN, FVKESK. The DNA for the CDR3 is TGTGGCAGCAGCGCCGGAAAAAACATTCAGTACTTC. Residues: CGSSAGKNIQYF.

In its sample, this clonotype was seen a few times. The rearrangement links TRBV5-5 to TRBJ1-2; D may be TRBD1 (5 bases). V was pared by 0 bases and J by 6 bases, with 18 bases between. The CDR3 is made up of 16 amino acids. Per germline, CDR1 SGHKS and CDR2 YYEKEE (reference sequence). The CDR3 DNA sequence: TGTGCCAGCAGCTTGGAAATTTTGGGACTAACTCATGGCTACACCTTC. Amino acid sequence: CASSLEILGLTHGYTF.

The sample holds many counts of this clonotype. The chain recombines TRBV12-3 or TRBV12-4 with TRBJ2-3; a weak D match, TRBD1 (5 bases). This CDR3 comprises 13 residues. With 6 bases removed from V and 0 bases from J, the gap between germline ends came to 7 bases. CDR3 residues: CASSWGSTDTQYF. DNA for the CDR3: TGTGCCAGCAGCTGGGGCAGCACAGATACGCAGTATTTT.